Presented here are 26 T cell receptor beta chains from one specimen sequenced in a study. Here immunoSEQ multiplex PCR was the method, and the copy in TCRdb shows in-frame clones only, minus some. The data contain approximately 50,000 clones, approximately 95% of them seen just once; the ten biggest clones take up roughly 10%. Source material: PBMCs. These receptors were obtained from a man in his forties or fifties with rheumatoid arthritis.

The chain combines TRBV7-3 with TRBJ2-2, with unresolved D. CDR3 length: 13 amino acids. V gave up 5 bases and J gave up 5 bases, with 9 bases separating them. Germline values: CDR1 SGHTA, CDR2 FQGTGA. The CDR3 DNA reads TGTGCCAGCAGCACATATCAGACCGGGGAGCTGTTTTTT. Translating gives CASSTYQTGELFF. Full variable domain (missing parts from reference TRBV7-3 and TRBJ2-2): GAGVSQTPSNKVTEKGKYVELRCDPISGHTALYWYRQSLGQGPEFLIYFQGTGAADDSGLPNDRFFAVRPEGSVSTLKIQRTERGDSAVYLCASSTYQTGELFFGEGSRLTVL.

The rearrangement uses TRBV4-1 and TRBJ2-6, with 9 bases that match TRBD1. The germline V gene encodes CDR1 MGHRA and CDR2 YSYEKL. V shed 1 base, J shed 0 bases, and the junction held 7 bases outside the gene matches. The CDR3 contains 19 residues. CDR3 sequence (DNA): TGCGCCAGCAGCCAAGTGCCACAGGGGGCCGGCTCTGGGGCCAACGTCCTGACTTTC. This encodes CASSQVPQGAGSGANVLTF.

J is TRBJ1-1 and V is TRBV29-1; D is possibly TRBD1 (5 bases). The germline V gene has CDR1 SQVTM and CDR2 ANQGSEA. The length of the CDR3 is 13 residues. V dropped 1 base and J dropped 3 bases, with 9 bases sitting between them. The CDR3 sequence: CSVEGQMDTEAFF. CDR3 DNA sequence: TGCAGCGTTGAAGGACAGATGGACACTGAAGCTTTCTTT. The whole variable domain, remainder taken from reference TRBV29-1 and TRBJ1-1, is SAVISQKPSRDICQRGTSLTIQCQVDSQVTMMFWYRQQPGQSLTLIATANQGSEATYESGFVIDKFPISRPNLTFSTLTVSNMSPEDSSIYLCSVEGQMDTEAFFGQGTRLTVV.

The V and J genes are TRBV21-1 and TRBJ1-5; the listed D gene, TRBD1, was not tested against the DNA. TRBV21-1 counts as a pseudogene. The CDR3 has 18 amino acids. This CDR3 reads CASSGTTGARITNQPQHF. CDR3 nucleotide sequence: TGTGCCAGCAGCGGAACGACAGGGGCGAGAATCACTAATCAGCCCCAGCATTTT.

This chain uses TRBV6-1 with TRBJ1-1; no clear D. Germline V gives CDR1 MNHNS, CDR2 SASEGT. V was trimmed by 2 bases and J by 0 bases, leaving 10 bases between them. The CDR3 loop spans 15 amino acids. The CDR3 sequence is CASSERRYMNTEAFF. The CDR3 DNA reads as TGTGCCAGCAGTGAAAGACGGTACATGAACACTGAAGCTTTCTTT.

The chain employs TRBV27 and TRBJ2-1; D possibly uses TRBD1 or TRBD2 (6 bases each). CDR3 length: 16 amino acids. V was cut by 5 bases and J by 7 bases, with 21 bases left in between. Germline V CDR1 and CDR2: MNHEY, SMNVEV (reference sequence). The CDR3 loop is CASSAPRGRLRNEQFF. CDR3 in DNA: TGTGCCAGCAGTGCCCCACGGGGGCGGTTGAGGAATGAGCAGTTCTTC.

The chain couples TRBV19 to TRBJ1-5; TRBD1 matches at 8 bases. The V segment lost 4 bases and the J segment 1 base; nucleotides outside the gene matches: 3. This CDR3 is 15 amino acids long. Germline assignment: CDR1 LNHDA and CDR2 SQIVND (reference sequence). CDR3 sequence (DNA): TGTGCCAGTAGTACCCGGACAGGGAGCAATCAGCCCCAGCATTTT. This gives the protein CASSTRTGSNQPQHF.

The rearrangement uses TRBV3-1 (or the pseudogene TRBV3-2) and TRBJ2-5; 7 positions agree with TRBD1. V lost 2 bases and J lost 9; bases outside the gene matches: 6. CDR3 size: 13 residues. The V gene's germline CDR1 is LGHDT and CDR2 YNNKEL (reference sequence). CDR3 region: CASSQSGGKAQYF. DNA for the CDR3: TGTGCCAGCAGCCAATCAGGGGGTAAGGCCCAGTACTTC.

CDR3 sequence reads: CASSEAWTSAYNEQFF. Written as DNA, the CDR3 is TGTGCCAGCAGTGAAGCCTGGACTAGCGCCTACAATGAGCAGTTCTTC. This rearrangement joins TRBV6-1 to TRBJ2-1; 9 nucleotides agree with TRBD2. This CDR3 comprises 16 residues. Germline V gene lookup returns CDR1 MNHNS and CDR2 SASEGT. V was pared by 0 bases and J by 2 bases, with 2 bases of the junction left unmatched.

The chain carries TRBV7-9 and TRBJ1-4; D is unresolved. The V end was cut by 0 bases, the J end by 7 bases, with 6 bases between. Germline V gene sequence: CDR1 SEHNR, CDR2 FQNEAQ (reference sequence). The CDR3 is made up of 13 amino acids. The CDR3 nucleotides read TGTGCCAGCAGCTTAGCGCTAAGTGAAAAACTGTTTTTT. Protein sequence: CASSLALSEKLFF.

This clone has a single count. This chain connects TRBV25-1 to TRBJ2-7; no clear D gene. Germline V CDR1 and CDR2: MGHDK, SYGVNS. The CDR3 extends over 13 amino acids. V lost 8 bases, J lost 2 bases, and 13 bases lay in between. CDR3 nucleotide sequence: TGTGCCAGCTCCCGGACCACCACCTACGAGCAGTACTTC. Amino acids: CASSRTTTYEQYF.

A single count supports this clone. The chain links TRBV18 to TRBJ2-5, with D possibly TRBD1 on 6 matching bases. Germline lookup yields CDR1 KGHSH and CDR2 LQKENI. The CDR3 is 14 residues long. The V end was cut by 3 bases, the J end by 4 bases, with 12 bases between. CDR3 region: CASSPTGFVETQYF. The CDR3 DNA is TGTGCCAGCTCACCTACAGGGTTTGTAGAGACCCAGTACTTC.

The chain employs TRBV29-1 and TRBJ1-1; the D is unclear. The germline V gene has CDR1 SQVTM and CDR2 ANQGSEA. CDR3 length: 13 amino acids. V was clipped by 2 bases and J by 2 bases, with 9 bases between them. CDR3 coding DNA: TGCAGCGTTGAAACTACGCTAAACACTGAAGCTTTCTTT. Translation: CSVETTLNTEAFF.

The rearrangement joins TRBV7-2 to TRBJ2-5; unclear D gene. Trimming removed 3 bases at V and 2 bases at J, with 19 bases between. The CDR3 length is 17 residues. Germline-derived CDR1 and CDR2 are SGHTA and FQGNSA. CDR3 loop: CASSFPLGYRAQETQYF. The CDR3 DNA reads as TGTGCCAGCAGCTTCCCCCTAGGGTATAGGGCTCAAGAGACCCAGTACTTC.

The chain recombines TRBV4-2 with TRBJ1-2; tentative D call: TRBD1 (6 bases). V was trimmed by 3 bases and J by 8 bases, leaving 13 bases between them. This CDR3 contains 13 residues. Germline CDR1 LGHNA, CDR2 YNFKEQ. The CDR3 here is CASSQRQDVGYTF. The CDR3 nucleotides are TGTGCCAGCAGCCAGAGACAGGACGTGGGCTACACCTTC.

V usage is TRBV6-1 and J usage is TRBJ1-3; TRBD1 is a possible D gene (5 bases). This CDR3 region has 15 residues. Trimming cost V 3 bases and J 2 bases, with 11 bases left between them. CDR1 MNHNS and CDR2 SASEGT come from the germline V gene. The CDR3 spells CASSDGQFAGNTIYF. The DNA of the CDR3 is TGTGCCAGCAGTGATGGACAATTTGCTGGAAACACCATATATTTT.

The chain combines TRBV2 with TRBJ2-7, with 15 bases that match TRBD2. Unmatched junction bases numbered 15, after V lost 6 bases and J lost 9 bases. The CDR3 spans 17 residues. Per germline, CDR1 SNHLY and CDR2 FYNNEI. The CDR3 sequence: CASRAGLAGGMLRRQYF. In DNA, the CDR3 is TGTGCCAGCAGAGCGGGACTAGCGGGAGGAATGCTACGAAGGCAGTACTTC.

J is TRBJ1-6 and V is TRBV7-9; weak D call: TRBD1 (6 bases). Germline loops: CDR1 SEHNR, CDR2 FQNEAQ (reference sequence). The CDR3 length is 14 residues. The V end lost 6 bases, the J end lost 9 bases, and 15 bases lay between the germline ends. CDR3 DNA: TGTGCCAGCAGACTACAGGGAGCTGGTTCACCCCTCCACTTT. Protein: CASRLQGAGSPLHF.

This rearrangement joins TRBV5-1 to TRBJ1-1; unclear D gene. Germline CDR1 is SGHRS and CDR2 is YFSETQ. The CDR3 totals 11 residues. V lost 5 bases and J 8 bases, leaving 10 bases between the germline ends. The CDR3 loop reads CASRTEVEAFF. The DNA of the CDR3 is TGCGCCAGCAGAACGGAAGTGGAAGCTTTCTTT.

The V call is TRBV11-2, the J call TRBJ2-7, with 15 bases that match TRBD2. Germline V gives CDR1 SGHAT, CDR2 FQNNGV. The junction had 5 bases not matched to a gene; V was cut back by 4 bases and J by 4 bases. This CDR3 region has 16 residues. The CDR3 sequence is CASSSPGTSGRYEQYF. CDR3 nucleotide sequence: TGTGCCAGCAGCTCCCCCGGGACTAGCGGGAGGTACGAGCAGTACTTC.

CDR3 amino acids: CASSYSRTTNTEAFF. Here the CDR3 DNA reads TGTGCCAGCAGTTACTCGAGGACAACGAACACTGAAGCTTTCTTT. V gene TRBV6-5 combines with J gene TRBJ1-1, with D possibly being TRBD1 (5 bases). Germline CDR1 is MNHEY and CDR2 is SVGAGI. V lost 0 bases to trimming and J lost 1 base, with 9 bases between them. The CDR3 length is 15 residues.

This sequence joins TRBV3-1 (or the pseudogene TRBV3-2) and TRBJ2-5; TRBD1 matches at 8 bases. The CDR3 has 13 residues. V shed 5 bases, J shed 3 bases, and the junction held 2 bases outside the gene matches. Germline V gene data show CDR1 as LGHDT and CDR2 as YNNKEL (reference sequence). CDR3 region: CASSRTGKETQYF. CDR3 DNA: TGTGCCAGCAGCAGGACAGGGAAAGAGACCCAGTACTTC.

The chain is built from TRBV18 and TRBJ1-1; a weak D match, TRBD1 (6 bases). This CDR3 region has 14 residues. Trimming shortened V by 3 bases and J by 0 bases, and 8 bases separated the two germline ends. CDR1 is KGHSH and CDR2 is LQKENI in the germline V gene. CDR3 DNA sequence: TGTGCCAGCTCACCGCAGGGGATGAACACTGAAGCTTTCTTT. Its translation is CASSPQGMNTEAFF.

This clone has a handful of counts. The chain recombines TRBV3-1 (or the pseudogene TRBV3-2) with TRBJ1-5; weak D call: TRBD1 (5 bases). CDR1 LGHDT and CDR2 YNNKEL come from the germline V gene (reference sequence). This CDR3 region has 15 residues. Deletions cut 1 base from V and 4 bases from J, with 11 bases between. The CDR3 DNA reads as TGTGCCAGCAGCCAAGGATTGGGGGTAAATCAGCCCCAGCATTTT. Encoded protein: CASSQGLGVNQPQHF.

The J gene is TRBJ1-5, the V gene TRBV6-4; a possible D gene is TRBD1 (6 bases). V lost 5 bases, J lost 6 bases, and 17 bases lay in between. The CDR3 spans 15 residues. CDR1 and CDR2 from the germline V gene are MRHNA and SNTAGT. This CDR3 is CASSKNTGIGQPQHF. CDR3 coding DNA: TGTGCCAGCAGTAAGAATACAGGGATCGGTCAGCCCCAGCATTTT.

The V gene is TRBV28, the J gene TRBJ2-3, with TRBD1 identical over 8 bases. Trimming cost V 8 bases and J 8 bases; bases outside gene matches: 18. The CDR3 spans 16 residues. Germline CDR1 MDHEN, CDR2 SYDVKM. The CDR3 region is CASAEFGQGKFGTQYF. Here the CDR3 DNA reads TGTGCCAGCGCCGAATTCGGACAGGGTAAATTTGGTACGCAGTATTTT.